This TCR beta chain was sequenced for a study of shared clonotypes between healthy human individuals. On the study more broadly: Used for every donor were three CD4 naive, three CD4 memory, two CD8 naive and one CD8 memory plate. The study, taken as a whole, reports: A generally larger estimated richness was seen in naive subsets than in memory subsets. Non-shared clonotypes were found to have lower generation probabilities than the clonotypes that were shared by all four of the sorted-subset donors.

CD45RO-negative, CCR7-selected cells formed the naive CD8 fraction, which excluded terminally differentiated effector memory CD45RA+ cells. The method was immunoSEQ multiplex PCR; TCRdb's version includes in-frame clones alone and lacks a portion of them. The data hold some 2 million clones, with less than 95% observed a single time. Concerning this clone: Its antigen is unidentified.

What was sequenced was naive CD8+ T cells sorted from blood. The TCR sequence derives from a man between 18 and 35 years old in good health.

The CDR3 spells CASSGTVGLVGQETQYF. The CDR3 DNA reads as TGTGCCAGCAGCGGGACAGTCGGACTAGTGGGTCAAGAGACCCAGTACTTC. The chain links TRBV2 to TRBJ2-5; D assignment may be TRBD1 or TRBD2 (7 bases each). Germline assignment: CDR1 SNHLY and CDR2 FYNNEI. The CDR3 is 17 residues long. Trimming stripped 6 bases from V and 2 bases from J, with 22 bases between.